The 26 T cell receptor beta chains below all came from one sample that was sequenced in a study of T-cell reconstitution after alpha-beta-depleted transplantation in children. General study points: T cells produced anew were the main source of T-cell counts and diversity one year after transplant.

No antigen has been assigned to these receptors. The TCRbeta library was prepared with unique molecular identifiers. In TCRdb, the PCR reads were re-called with MiXCR into one record per CDR3 protein. The sample has a few hundred thousand distinct CDR3 sequences; roughly 7.8% are singletons. This material consisted of peripheral blood, taken 360 days after TCRalphabeta/CD19-depleted stem cell transplant. These receptors originate from a female patient between 2 and 15 years old who had a stem cell transplant for Fanconi anemia, so the T cells may come from the graft donor.

This clonotype occurred a few times. J is TRBJ1-5 and V is TRBV4-3, with D unresolved. The CDR3 contains 14 residues. Trimming pared 2 bases from V and 7 bases from J, leaving 12 bases between. In germline, CDR1 is LGHNA, CDR2 YSLEER. The CDR3 region is CASSQIPFSQPQHF. DNA for the CDR3: TGCGCCAGCAGCCAAATACCTTTCTCCCAGCCCCAGCATTTT.

At least ten counts were recorded for this clonotype. The chain employs TRBV12-3 or TRBV12-4 and TRBJ2-7; no definite D call. The CDR3 sequence is 12 residues long. Trimming shortened V by 3 bases and J by 6 bases, and 9 bases separated the two germline ends. CDR3 loop: CASSLGSGEQYF. CDR3 nucleotide sequence: TGTGCCAGCAGTTTGGGGTCGGGCGAGCAGTACTTC.

The gene calls are TRBV28 and TRBJ1-1; tentative D call: TRBD1 (6 bases). The CDR3 contains 15 residues. Germline loops: CDR1 MDHEN, CDR2 SYDVKM. Trimming took off 6 bases at V and 4 bases at J, with 18 bases between the two ends. The CDR3 DNA is TGTGCCAGCAGGATTAACACAGGGATAGGCACTGAAGCTTTCTTT. Translating gives CASRINTGIGTEAFF. Looking up the rest from reference TRBV28 and TRBJ1-1 gives the full variable domain: DVKVTQSSRYLVKRTGEKVFLECVQDMDHENMFWYRQDPGLGLRLIYFSYDVKMKEKGDIPEGYSVSREKKERFSLILESASTNQTSMYLCASRINTGIGTEAFFGQGTRLTVV.

The gene calls are TRBV12-3 or TRBV12-4 and TRBJ1-2, with 7 bases identical to TRBD1. Trimming cost V 3 bases and J 3 bases; bases outside gene matches: 4. The CDR3 consists of 14 residues. The CDR3 region is CASSLAGGDYGYTF. The DNA for the CDR3 is TGTGCCAGCAGTTTGGCAGGGGGTGACTATGGCTACACCTTC.

The chain is built from TRBV11-3 and TRBJ1-2; D remains unclear. The CDR3 runs to 16 residues. In germline, CDR1 is SGHNT, CDR2 YENEEA. Trimming cost V 8 bases and J 1 base, with 20 bases left between them. The CDR3 region has the DNA TGTGCCAGCCACATCCCATCAAGGAAGAATAACTATGGCTACACCTTC. It specifies CASHIPSRKNNYGYTF.

This clonotype has at least ten counts. This chain connects TRBV28 to TRBJ1-3, with 11 bases matching TRBD1. The CDR3 spans 17 residues. V lost 8 bases and J lost 1; bases outside the gene matches: 10. Per the germline V gene, CDR1 is MDHEN and CDR2 is SYDVKM. The CDR3 bases are TGTGCCAGCGGCCGGACAGGGGGCCGGAAATCTGGAAACACCATATATTTT. Protein sequence: CASGRTGGRKSGNTIYF.

This clonotype has just a few counts. CDR3: CASSFWGQVSMPMNTEAFF. The CDR3, as DNA: TGTGCCAGCAGTTTTTGGGGACAGGTGTCTATGCCTATGAACACTGAAGCTTTCTTT. V gene TRBV28 combines with J gene TRBJ1-1; 8 nucleotides match TRBD1. From germline, CDR1 is MDHEN and CDR2 SYDVKM. The CDR3 runs to 19 residues. J lost 0 bases, V lost 3 bases, and 15 bases had no gene match.

The V gene is TRBV24-1, the J gene TRBJ2-4; D is unclear. The germline V gene has CDR1 KGHDR and CDR2 SFDVKD. CDR3 length: 14 amino acids. Trimming took 7 bases from V and 1 from J, leaving 10 bases between them. CDR3 bases: TGTGCCACCAGCCTATGGTGGGCCAAAAACATTCAGTACTTC. Amino acid sequence: CATSLWWAKNIQYF.

This clonotype was counted ten times or more. This chain uses TRBV5-1 with TRBJ1-2; no reliable D call. Looked up from germline, CDR1 is SGHRS and CDR2 is YFSETQ. The CDR3 is 12 amino acids. Between the trimmed V and J ends, which lost 0 bases and 5 bases, there was a span of 5 bases. The CDR3 here is CASSLESYGYTF. Here the CDR3 DNA reads TGCGCCAGCAGCTTGGAGTCATATGGCTACACCTTC.

This clonotype was counted many times. V and J are TRBV7-9 and TRBJ2-4; the match to TRBD2 covers 7 bases. The CDR3 consists of 17 residues. V lost 5 bases to trimming and J lost 8 bases; unmatched junction nucleotides: 18. Germline values: CDR1 SEHNR, CDR2 FQNEAQ (reference sequence). CDR3 sequence reads: CASSTPAREGTRHIQYF. In DNA, the CDR3 is TGTGCCAGCAGCACCCCGGCAAGGGAGGGGACCCGACACATTCAGTACTTC.

This clonotype has at least ten counts. The chain combines TRBV29-1 with TRBJ2-7, with D perhaps TRBD1 or TRBD2 (5 bases each). The V end was cut by 4 bases, the J end by 4 bases, with 26 bases between. The germline gives CDR1 SQVTM, CDR2 ANQGSEA. The CDR3 loop spans 17 amino acids. The CDR3 spells CSVGGFRQDRARYEQYF. The CDR3 nucleotides are TGCAGCGTTGGGGGGTTCCGTCAGGACCGTGCTCGGTACGAGCAGTACTTC.

This clonotype was seen at least ten times. The gene calls are TRBV12-3 or TRBV12-4 and TRBJ2-3; the D is unclear. Trimming removed 1 base from V and 4 bases from J, with 12 bases in between. The CDR3 extends over 15 amino acids. The CDR3 nucleotides are TGTGCCAGCAGTTTAGTCTCTGGGTTCCCAGATACGCAGTATTTT. It codes for CASSLVSGFPDTQYF.

The gene calls are TRBV27 and TRBJ2-3; D call uncertain. This CDR3 spans 14 amino acids. Germline V gene sequence: CDR1 MNHEY, CDR2 SMNVEV (reference sequence). Deletions cut 4 bases from V and 2 bases from J, with 10 bases between. Written as DNA, the CDR3 is TGTGCCAGCAGTTCTCTGACCCACACAGATACGCAGTATTTT. Translation: CASSSLTHTDTQYF.

This clonotype was observed at least ten times. The chain links TRBV29-1 to TRBJ2-4; perhaps TRBD1 as D (6 bases). In germline, CDR1 is SQVTM, CDR2 ANQGSEA. Trimming cost V 3 bases and J 7 bases, with 10 bases left between them. The CDR3 runs 12 residues. The CDR3 region has the DNA TGCAGCGTTGAGAAGGGGGACAACATTCAGTACTTC. This gives the protein CSVEKGDNIQYF.

This clonotype showed up many times. CDR3 nucleotide sequence: TGTGCCAGTAGTATCGGACAGGGGGCCTACGAGCAGTACTTC. Translation gives CASSIGQGAYEQYF. The gene calls are TRBV19 and TRBJ2-7; 10 nucleotides align to TRBD1. The germline V gene has CDR1 LNHDA and CDR2 SQIVND (reference sequence). The CDR3 consists of 14 residues. V lost 3 bases and J lost 2; bases outside the gene matches: 1.

The chain has TRBV10-3 and TRBJ1-1; 9 nucleotides line up with TRBD1. The V segment lost 6 bases and the J segment 4 bases; nucleotides outside the gene matches: 3. The CDR3 covers 13 residues. Germline loops: CDR1 ENHRY, CDR2 SYGVKD. CDR3 nucleotide sequence: TGTGCCATCAGATTGGACAGGGGCACTGAAGCTTTCTTT. This gives the protein CAIRLDRGTEAFF.

The chain uses TRBV28 and TRBJ2-2; no reliable D call. Deletions cut 6 bases from V and 6 bases from J, with 8 bases between. Looked up from germline, CDR1 is MDHEN and CDR2 is SYDVKM. The CDR3 sequence is 12 residues long. CDR3 protein: CASSYYAGELFF. As DNA, the CDR3 is TGTGCCAGCAGCTACTACGCCGGGGAGCTGTTTTTT.

This clonotype was counted only a few times. This chain uses TRBV2 with TRBJ2-1; the match to TRBD1 covers 9 bases. Germline CDR1 and CDR2: SNHLY and FYNNEI. V was pared by 5 bases and J by 8 bases, with 4 bases of the junction left unmatched. This CDR3 is 13 amino acids long. CDR3 sequence: CASSWNRGHEQFF. DNA of the CDR3: TGTGCCAGCAGTTGGAACAGGGGGCATGAGCAGTTCTTC.

This clonotype turned up a few times. The chain couples TRBV18 to TRBJ2-7; D might be TRBD1 (6 bases). The ends were cut back, 3 bases at V and 12 bases at J, with 15 bases in the middle. Per germline, CDR1 KGHSH and CDR2 LQKENI. The CDR3 covers 12 residues. As DNA, the CDR3 is TGTGCCAGCTCACCGATACAGGGCGTAAGGTACTTC. The encoded protein is CASSPIQGVRYF.

This clonotype was recorded many times. The V call is TRBV5-1, the J call TRBJ2-1; 7 nucleotides align to TRBD2. V shed 2 bases, J shed 7 bases, and the junction held 6 bases outside the gene matches. The CDR3 extends over 14 amino acids. The germline gives CDR1 SGHRS, CDR2 YFSETQ. CDR3 protein: CASSLAGPRNEQFF. The CDR3 DNA is TGCGCCAGCAGCTTAGCGGGGCCCCGAAATGAGCAGTTCTTC.

This clonotype was found a few times. The chain recombines TRBV19 with TRBJ2-7; D not resolved. Trimming cost V 1 base and J 6 bases, with 7 bases left between them. Germline CDR1 LNHDA, CDR2 SQIVND (reference sequence). The CDR3 is made up of 12 amino acids. The CDR3 sequence: CASSIAQSEQYF. The CDR3 bases are TGTGCCAGTAGTATAGCCCAGAGCGAGCAGTACTTC. Full variable domain (missing parts from reference TRBV19 and TRBJ2-7): DGGITQSPKYLFRKEGQNVTLSCEQNLNHDAMYWYRQDPGQGLRLIYYSQIVNDFQKGDIAEGYSVSREKKESFPLTVTSAQKNPTAFYLCASSIAQSEQYFGPGTRLTVT.

This clonotype was observed a few times. This rearrangement joins TRBV6-1 to TRBJ1-3, with no clear D. The CDR3 loop spans 15 amino acids. Trimming removed 0 bases at V and 4 bases at J, with 10 bases between. Germline CDR1 is MNHNS and CDR2 is SASEGT. The CDR3 DNA follows: TGTGCCAGCAGTGAAGCTCGAGCATGGGGAAACACCATATATTTT. Protein product: CASSEARAWGNTIYF.

The gene calls are TRBV27 and TRBJ2-4; D is ambiguous. Trimming left V 1 base short and J 4 bases short, with 8 bases between. Germline assignment: CDR1 MNHEY and CDR2 SMNVEV (reference sequence). This CDR3 spans 14 amino acids. CDR3 sequence: CASSLLRAKNIQYF. The DNA of the CDR3 is TGTGCCAGCAGTTTATTGAGAGCGAAAAACATTCAGTACTTC.

The sample holds a few counts of this clonotype. The chain recombines TRBV4-2 with TRBJ2-1; 11 nucleotides align to TRBD2. The CDR3 is 15 amino acids. The ends lost 4 bases at V and 5 bases at J; junction bases unmatched: 4. Germline CDR1 reads LGHNA; CDR2 reads YNFKEQ. The CDR3 region has the DNA TGTGCCAGCAGCCCTCTAGCGGGAGGTCACAATGAGCAGTTCTTC. Its translation is CASSPLAGGHNEQFF.

At least ten counts were recorded for this clonotype. The V gene is TRBV5-5, the J gene TRBJ2-2; D might be TRBD1 or TRBD2, each matching 6 bases. V lost 2 bases to trimming and J lost 2 bases, with 10 bases between them. Germline assignment: CDR1 SGHKS and CDR2 YYEKEE (reference sequence). CDR3 length: 15 residues. CDR3 coding DNA: TGTGCCAGCAGCTTTCGCGGGACAAACACCGGGGAGCTGTTTTTT. It specifies CASSFRGTNTGELFF.

Regarding this clonotype: Given a much more abundant clone one base away, this may be a read error. The CDR3 sequence: CAFRADNSWEVYNEQFF. Here the CDR3 DNA reads TGTGCCTTCAGAGCTGACAATAGTTGGGAGGTATACAATGAGCAGTTCTTC. The chain combines TRBV10-3 with TRBJ2-1, with D perhaps matching TRBD2 (6 bases). There are 17 residues in the CDR3. The germline V gene has CDR1 ENHRY and CDR2 SYGVKD.